One sample yielded the 26 T cell receptor beta chains listed below, sequenced in a study of beta chain features in type 1 diabetes. Sequencing targeted expressed TCRB transcripts, as all isolated RNA had been reverse transcribed. Generated by immunoSEQ multiplex PCR, the TCRdb table keeps only in-frame clones and is missing some. The sample has 600,000 to 750,000 clones, roughly 12% seen once. Findings and caveats of the study: Patients with Type 1 diabetes showed moderately but significantly shorter TCRB CDR3s in all four CD4+ subsets.

These TCRs' antigens remain unknown. The sample consisted of naive CD4+ T cells from blood. These receptors were taken from a young man with type 1 diabetes.

V and J are TRBV18 and TRBJ1-6; D gene unclear. Germline V lookup: CDR1 KGHSH, CDR2 LQKENI. The V and J ends lost 3 bases and 7 bases respectively, with 10 bases between them. The CDR3 is 14 amino acids. The DNA of the CDR3 is TGTGCCAGCTCACCCGGGGATAGGAATTCACCCCTCCACTTT. It is translated as CASSPGDRNSPLHF.

Of note for this clone: Other DNA sequences in the same sample also yield this CDR3. This chain links TRBV29-1 with TRBJ2-1; D gene unclear. The V gene lost 4 bases and the J gene lost 4 bases, with 5 bases spanning the gap. The germline V gene has CDR1 SQVTM and CDR2 ANQGSEA. CDR3 length: 11 amino acids. Here the CDR3 reads CSVATYNEQFF. The CDR3 DNA reads as TGCAGCGTTGCTACGTACAATGAGCAGTTCTTC.

This clone occurred many times. The genes are TRBV29-1 and TRBJ1-6, with 10 nucleotides matching TRBD1. CDR1 and CDR2 from the germline V gene are SQVTM and ANQGSEA. This CDR3 comprises 15 residues. J lost 6 bases, V lost 6 bases, and 8 bases had no gene match. The CDR3 DNA follows: TGCAGCGTCCGGACGGGGACAGGGGTTAATTCACCCCTCCACTTT. Amino acid sequence: CSVRTGTGVNSPLHF.

This clone was observed a handful of times. This chain connects TRBV2 to TRBJ1-4, with 9 bases identical to TRBD1. This CDR3 comprises 15 residues. The V gene's germline CDR1 is SNHLY and CDR2 FYNNEI. The V gene end was trimmed by 8 bases and the J gene end by 8 bases; junction bases not matched to a gene: 12. The CDR3 region has the DNA TGTGCCAGCTGCCGGGACAGGGAATTCGGCGAAAAACTGTTTTTT. Protein product: CASCRDREFGEKLFF.

V gene TRBV29-1 combines with J gene TRBJ2-1; D is unresolved. V lost 5 bases, J lost 5 bases, and 13 bases lay in between. CDR1 is SQVTM and CDR2 is ANQGSEA in the germline V gene. The CDR3 totals 13 residues. Written as DNA, the CDR3 is TGCAGCGTTACGAGAAGAAGGAACAATGAGCAGTTCTTC. Translating gives CSVTRRRNNEQFF.

This clone was seen more than once but under ten times. The chain couples TRBV27 to TRBJ2-4; the D gene is possibly TRBD2 (6 bases). V shed 0 bases and J shed 9 bases, with 15 bases lying between them. CDR1 MNHEY and CDR2 SMNVEV come from the germline V gene (reference sequence). The CDR3 is 15 residues long. The CDR3 spells CASSLSFGEVGIQYF. Written as DNA, the CDR3 is TGTGCCAGCAGTTTATCGTTTGGGGAGGTGGGCATTCAGTACTTC.

The chain recombines TRBV18 with TRBJ2-3, with 7 bases lining up with TRBD2. The length of the CDR3 is 13 residues. The V segment lost 5 bases and the J segment 1 base; nucleotides outside the gene matches: 0. Germline CDR1 KGHSH, CDR2 LQKENI. The CDR3 reads CASSGGGTDTQYF. The CDR3 nucleotides read TGTGCCAGCTCAGGGGGGGGCACAGATACGCAGTATTTT.

The J gene is TRBJ2-2, the V gene TRBV7-9; 9 bases line up with TRBD1. Unmatched junction bases numbered 9, after V lost 8 bases and J lost 5 bases. The CDR3 consists of 15 residues. CDR1 and CDR2 (germline): SEHNR, FQNEAQ (reference sequence). The CDR3 nucleotides read TGTGCCAGCGGGTACCGGACAGGGGCTACCGGGGAGCTGTTTTTT. It translates to CASGYRTGATGELFF.

This clone was recorded a few times. The V gene is TRBV10-3, the J gene TRBJ2-2, with 9 bases fitting TRBD1. The CDR3 is 15 amino acids. Germline trimming cut 3 bases from V and 5 bases from J; bases unmatched to any gene: 4. Germline-derived CDR1 and CDR2 are ENHRY and SYGVKD. The CDR3: CAISDDRGSTGELFF. The CDR3 DNA reads TGTGCCATCAGTGACGACAGGGGGAGTACCGGGGAGCTGTTTTTT.

The gene calls are TRBV7-2 and TRBJ2-1; D is unresolved. V lost 3 bases and J 0 bases, leaving 6 bases between the germline ends. This CDR3 is 14 amino acids long. Germline assignment: CDR1 SGHTA and CDR2 FQGNSA. The CDR3 region has the DNA TGTGCCAGCAGCTTGCCAGGCTCCTACAATGAGCAGTTCTTC. Translated: CASSLPGSYNEQFF. The variable domain in full, completed from reference TRBV7-2 and TRBJ2-1, reads GAGVSQSPSNKVTEKGKDVELRCDPISGHTALYWYRQSLGQGLEFLIYFQGNSAPDKSGLPSDRFSAERTGGSVSTLTIQRTQQEDSAVYLCASSLPGSYNEQFFGPGTRLTVL.

This clone was seen more than once but under ten times. The gene calls are TRBV4-3 and TRBJ2-2; a weak D match, TRBD2 (5 bases). This CDR3 has 16 amino acids. Germline V gene sequence: CDR1 LGHNA, CDR2 YSLEER. The V end was cut by 0 bases, the J end by 0 bases, with 8 bases between. In nucleotides, the CDR3 is TGCGCCAGCAGCCAAGAGAGCGGAGCGAACACCGGGGAGCTGTTTTTT. This codes for CASSQESGANTGELFF.

The CDR3: CASSVQGAAFEQYF. CDR3 in DNA: TGTGCCAGCAGTGTCCAGGGGGCGGCTTTCGAGCAGTACTTC. The chain carries TRBV27 and TRBJ2-7, with 8 positions matching TRBD1. V lost 5 bases and J lost 6; bases outside the gene matches: 9. Looked up from germline, CDR1 is MNHEY and CDR2 is SMNVEV (reference sequence). CDR3 length: 14 amino acids.

The rearrangement uses TRBV5-6 and TRBJ1-4; 7 nucleotides agree with TRBD1. With 4 bases clipped from V and 5 bases from J, the junction kept 8 bases outside the gene matches. This CDR3 comprises 15 residues. CDR1 and CDR2 (germline): SGHDT, YYEEEE. CDR3 bases: TGTGCCAGCAGCACGCTACAGGGGAGAAATGAAAAACTGTTTTTT. Encoded protein: CASSTLQGRNEKLFF.

This rearrangement joins TRBV10-3 to TRBJ2-5; 12 positions match TRBD2. The CDR3 sequence is 17 residues long. Germline assignment: CDR1 ENHRY and CDR2 SYGVKD. Losses at the gene ends were 6 bases for V and 0 bases for J; bases not matched to a gene: 8. As DNA, the CDR3 is TGTGCCATCAGCCCACCGAGGACTAGCGGGGACCAAGAGACCCAGTACTTC. It yields the protein CAISPPRTSGDQETQYF.

The chain has TRBV28 and TRBJ2-3; D gene unclear. The V end was cut by 7 bases, the J end by 1 base, with 12 bases between. This CDR3 is 14 amino acids long. Germline V CDR1 and CDR2: MDHEN, SYDVKM. CDR3 bases: TGTGCCAGCACGCCGGAACTGGGCACAGATACGCAGTATTTT. Translated: CASTPELGTDTQYF. Full variable domain (rest looked up from reference TRBV28 and TRBJ2-3): DVKVTQSSRYLVKRTGEKVFLECVQDMDHENMFWYRQDPGLGLRLIYFSYDVKMKEKGDIPEGYSVSREKKERFSLILESASTNQTSMYLCASTPELGTDTQYFGPGTRLTVL.

This chain connects TRBV2 to TRBJ2-1; 12 bases match TRBD2. V gave up 7 bases and J gave up 7 bases; unmatched junction bases: 5. Germline values: CDR1 SNHLY, CDR2 FYNNEI. The CDR3 is 14 residues long. CDR3 in DNA: TGTGCCAGCATTAGACTAGCGGGGGCGAATGAGCAGTTCTTC. Residues: CASIRLAGANEQFF.

This clone was observed a handful of times. The genes are TRBV28 and TRBJ2-7; perhaps TRBD2 as D (5 bases). In germline, CDR1 is MDHEN, CDR2 SYDVKM. This CDR3 has 12 residues. Trimming took 6 bases from V and 3 from J, leaving 9 bases between them. CDR3 protein: CASREVDYEQYF. CDR3 nucleotides: TGTGCCAGCAGGGAGGTCGACTACGAGCAGTACTTC.

J is TRBJ1-5 and V is TRBV18; 7 positions match TRBD1. The CDR3 extends over 14 amino acids. With V trimmed by 6 bases and J by 5 bases, 7 bases remained unmatched. Germline values: CDR1 KGHSH, CDR2 LQKENI. The CDR3 protein is CASSPDTGDQPQHF. The CDR3 nucleotides are TGTGCCAGCTCTCCGGATACAGGGGATCAGCCCCAGCATTTT.

In this sample, this clone turned up a few times. This chain connects TRBV18 to TRBJ2-5, with 8 bases fitting TRBD1. The trim removed 3 bases at V and 1 base at J, leaving 4 bases unmatched. The length of the CDR3 is 15 residues. Germline V gene lookup returns CDR1 KGHSH and CDR2 LQKENI. CDR3 nucleotide sequence: TGTGCCAGCTCACCCCGACAGGGGTCCCAAGAGACCCAGTACTTC. Protein sequence: CASSPRQGSQETQYF.

The chain couples TRBV11-3 to TRBJ2-5, with 10 bases fitting TRBD1. Unmatched junction bases numbered 10, after V lost 4 bases and J lost 5 bases. Looked up from germline, CDR1 is SGHNT and CDR2 is YENEEA. The CDR3 consists of 16 residues. The CDR3 is CASSSTTGTGVETQYF. As DNA, the CDR3 is TGTGCCAGCAGCTCCACTACCGGGACAGGGGTCGAGACCCAGTACTTC.

The J gene is TRBJ2-5, the V gene TRBV10-3; 10 bases are shared with TRBD1. This CDR3 is built from 15 residues. J lost 1 base, V lost 7 bases, and 6 bases had no gene match. Germline V lookup: CDR1 ENHRY, CDR2 SYGVKD. The CDR3 sequence is CAITSGQGLQETQYF. CDR3 nucleotides: TGTGCCATCACCTCGGGACAGGGGCTCCAAGAGACCCAGTACTTC.

The V and J genes are TRBV18 and TRBJ2-2, with D maybe TRBD1 (6 bases). The CDR3 contains 15 residues. Germline V lookup: CDR1 KGHSH, CDR2 LQKENI. V shed 6 bases and J shed 3 bases, with 14 bases lying between them. CDR3 in DNA: TGTGCCAGCTCTCCCCAGGGGCAGGACACCGGGGAGCTGTTTTTT. As protein: CASSPQGQDTGELFF.

This chain joins TRBV28 and TRBJ2-3; 8 bases match TRBD2. CDR3 length equals 14 residues. Germline V gene data show CDR1 as MDHEN and CDR2 as SYDVKM. Trimming took 7 bases from V and 4 from J; bases not matched to a gene: 7. DNA of the CDR3: TGTGCCAGCACGGGGGGGGCCGTTGCAGATACGCAGTATTTT. It yields the protein CASTGGAVADTQYF.

This chain links TRBV6-1 with TRBJ1-5; D is ambiguous. Germline CDR1 is MNHNS and CDR2 is SASEGT. The V end lost 4 bases, the J end lost 6 bases, and 10 bases lay between the germline ends. CDR3 length: 13 amino acids. The CDR3, as DNA: TGTGCCAGCAGTGGAGGAGCCGGTCAGCCCCAGCATTTT. This gives the protein CASSGGAGQPQHF.

CDR3 residues: CASSLSPGQGATEAFF. The CDR3 DNA sequence: TGTGCCAGCAGTTTGTCACCGGGACAGGGGGCAACTGAAGCTTTCTTT. The chain is built from TRBV28 and TRBJ1-1; 12 bases align to TRBD1. Germline loops: CDR1 MDHEN, CDR2 SYDVKM. After removal of 3 bases from V and 5 bases from J, the junction contained 7 bases not matched to a gene. This CDR3 is built from 16 residues.

This sequence joins TRBV27 and TRBJ1-1; TRBD1 aligns across 8 bases. The length of the CDR3 is 14 residues. V lost 5 bases and J lost 2; bases outside the gene matches: 4. Germline V gene data show CDR1 as MNHEY and CDR2 as SMNVEV (reference sequence). This CDR3 reads CASSHRGGNTEAFF. CDR3 in DNA: TGTGCCAGCAGTCACAGGGGGGGAAACACTGAAGCTTTCTTT.